The 16 T cell receptor beta chains presented below share a single source sample, sequenced in a study of shared clonotypes between healthy human individuals. Assay used: immunoSEQ multiplex PCR; TCRdb lists only in-frame clones, some missing. This sample carries approximately 2.3 million clones, more than 85% of them seen once, and the ten largest clones take 0.39%. The sequencing input was naive CD4+ T cells from PBMCs. Subset given: CD45RA+ positively selected. These receptors all stem from a man between 18 and 35 years old in good health. Some clones in this sample may be carry-over from other donors' samples.

Comments on this clone: The sample has other DNA sequences that encode this CDR3 too. V gene TRBV5-4 combines with J gene TRBJ1-2; unclear D gene. V gave up 0 bases and J gave up 6 bases, with 6 bases separating them. CDR3 size: 12 residues. Looked up from germline, CDR1 is SGHNT and CDR2 is YYREEE (reference sequence). The CDR3 nucleotides are TGTGCCAGCAGCTTGGCCGGGGATGGCTACACCTTC. This codes for CASSLAGDGYTF. The variable domain in full, with the rest retrieved from reference TRBV5-4 and TRBJ1-2, is ETGVTQSPTHLIKTRGQQVTLRCSSQSGHNTVSWYQQALGQGPQFIFQYYREEENGRGNFPPRFSGLQFPNYSSELNVNALELDDSALYLCASSLAGDGYTFGSGTRLTVV.

The CDR3 is CASSSQNINEQFF. DNA for the CDR3: TGTGCCAGCAGCTCCCAGAACATAAATGAGCAGTTCTTC. The genes are TRBV7-3 and TRBJ2-1; D gene ambiguous. The CDR3 runs to 13 residues. Trimming took 4 bases from V and 7 from J, leaving 11 bases between them. Germline CDR1 reads SGHTA; CDR2 reads FQGTGA.

This chain joins TRBV28 and TRBJ1-1; D may be TRBD1 (5 bases). The V end was cut by 5 bases, the J end by 4 bases, with 11 bases between. This CDR3 spans 13 amino acids. CDR1 and CDR2 (germline): MDHEN, SYDVKM. The CDR3 DNA sequence: TGTGCCAGCAGTCTCAGGGTCCTCACTGAAGCTTTCTTT. Translating it yields CASSLRVLTEAFF.

The chain couples TRBV7-6 to TRBJ2-5; D is perhaps TRBD1 (6 bases). CDR3 length: 16 residues. V was cut by 0 bases and J by 6 bases, with 17 bases left in between. The germline V gene encodes CDR1 SGHVS and CDR2 FNYEAQ. CDR3 coding DNA: TGTGCCAGCAGCTTAGCGCAGGGGCTCTCACCGAAGACCCAGTACTTC. Protein sequence: CASSLAQGLSPKTQYF.

V usage is TRBV28 and J usage is TRBJ2-1, with 9 positions matching TRBD1. V gave up 6 bases and J gave up 5 bases; unmatched junction bases: 8. Germline V gene data show CDR1 as MDHEN and CDR2 as SYDVKM. This CDR3 is 15 amino acids long. CDR3 nucleotide sequence: TGTGCCAGCAGCTGGACGGGACAGGGACACAATGAGCAGTTCTTC. This translates into CASSWTGQGHNEQFF.

The chain is built from TRBV27 and TRBJ2-3; no reliable D call. The CDR3 consists of 13 residues. V lost 3 bases and J lost 6, with 10 bases in between. The V gene's germline CDR1 is MNHEY and CDR2 SMNVEV (reference sequence). CDR3 bases: TGTGCCAGCAGTTTTAAGACTCTGGATACGCAGTATTTT. Translation: CASSFKTLDTQYF.

Points on this clone: Additional DNA sequences in this sample encode the identical CDR3. The CDR3 DNA reads TGTGCCAGCAGCTTAGGAGTGAACACCGGGGAGCTGTTTTTT. It specifies CASSLGVNTGELFF. The V and J genes are TRBV11-3 and TRBJ2-2, with D unresolved. Deletions cut 1 base from V and 1 base from J, with 4 bases between. From germline, CDR1 is SGHNT and CDR2 YENEEA. The CDR3 runs to 14 residues.

About this clone itself: In the same sample, other DNA sequences code for this CDR3. This chain's CDR3 is CASRGQGYEQYF. The CDR3 DNA sequence: TGTGCCAGCAGAGGACAGGGATACGAGCAGTACTTC. This rearrangement joins TRBV2 to TRBJ2-7; 8 positions match TRBD1. Germline loops: CDR1 SNHLY, CDR2 FYNNEI. There are 12 residues in the CDR3. The trim removed 6 bases at V and 4 bases at J, leaving 2 bases unmatched.

The rearrangement links TRBV29-1 to TRBJ1-5; possibly TRBD1 for D (5 bases). Per the germline V gene, CDR1 is SQVTM and CDR2 is ANQGSEA. The CDR3 is 17 amino acids. With 4 bases removed from V and 2 bases from J, the gap between germline ends came to 21 bases. The CDR3: CSVVPPRVPGRNQPQHF. As DNA, the CDR3 is TGCAGCGTTGTTCCTCCCAGGGTCCCGGGTCGCAATCAGCCCCAGCATTTT.

This chain joins TRBV5-1 and TRBJ2-3; no clear D gene. With 2 bases removed from V and 2 bases from J, the gap between germline ends came to 15 bases. This CDR3 has 16 residues. Germline V gives CDR1 SGHRS, CDR2 YFSETQ. DNA of the CDR3: TGCGCCAGCAGCTTCCCCACAACTGGGTACACAGATACGCAGTATTTT. It encodes CASSFPTTGYTDTQYF.

This chain uses TRBV6-5 with TRBJ2-3, with D hard to call. Germline CDR1 is MNHEY and CDR2 is SVGAGI. V was clipped by 0 bases and J by 0 bases, with 7 bases between them. CDR3 length equals 15 residues. In nucleotides, the CDR3 is TGTGCCAGCAGTTACTCGCCAGAAAGCACAGATACGCAGTATTTT. As protein: CASSYSPESTDTQYF.

The chain is built from TRBV6-4 and TRBJ2-1; perhaps D is TRBD1 or TRBD2 (9 bases each). Germline V CDR1 and CDR2: MRHNA, SNTAGT. CDR3 length: 14 residues. Between the trimmed V and J ends, which lost 3 bases and 14 bases, there was a span of 20 bases. CDR3 in amino acids: CASSEDRGGTSKFF. CDR3 coding DNA: TGTGCCAGCAGTGAGGACAGGGGAGGGACTAGCAAGTTCTTC.

CDR3 region: CASGPGTDRRFF. As DNA, the CDR3 is TGTGCTAGTGGACCCGGGACTGATCGTCGGTTCTTC. The rearrangement joins TRBV12-5 to TRBJ2-1, with a weak D call TRBD2 (6 bases). The CDR3 covers 12 residues. Germline V lookup: CDR1 LGHNT, CDR2 FRNRAP. Trimming cost V 6 bases and J 15 bases, with 18 bases left between them.

The gene calls are TRBV9 and TRBJ2-7; a weak D match, TRBD2 (6 bases). Germline-derived CDR1 and CDR2 are SGDLS and YYNGEE. V was cut by 3 bases and J by 7 bases, with 17 bases left in between. The CDR3 has 14 amino acids. The CDR3 is CASSARLVPGEQYF. CDR3 nucleotides: TGTGCCAGCAGCGCCAGACTAGTCCCGGGGGAGCAGTACTTC.

The V call is TRBV5-1, the J call TRBJ2-5; tentatively, D is TRBD1 (6 bases). Trimming shortened V by 1 base and J by 11 bases, and 15 bases separated the two germline ends. This CDR3 has 13 amino acids. Per the germline V gene, CDR1 is SGHRS and CDR2 is YFSETQ. CDR3 sequence (DNA): TGCGCCAGCAGCTTGACAGGGTCCGGTGAGCAGTACTTC. This translates into CASSLTGSGEQYF.

The J gene is TRBJ2-7, the V gene TRBV28; D not resolved. CDR1 and CDR2 (germline): MDHEN, SYDVKM. V was shortened by 5 bases and J by 2 bases, with 13 bases between the two germline ends. The CDR3 is made up of 14 amino acids. The DNA for the CDR3 is TGTGCCAGCAGTACCCCGAGTAGGACCTACGAGCAGTACTTC. It yields the protein CASSTPSRTYEQYF.